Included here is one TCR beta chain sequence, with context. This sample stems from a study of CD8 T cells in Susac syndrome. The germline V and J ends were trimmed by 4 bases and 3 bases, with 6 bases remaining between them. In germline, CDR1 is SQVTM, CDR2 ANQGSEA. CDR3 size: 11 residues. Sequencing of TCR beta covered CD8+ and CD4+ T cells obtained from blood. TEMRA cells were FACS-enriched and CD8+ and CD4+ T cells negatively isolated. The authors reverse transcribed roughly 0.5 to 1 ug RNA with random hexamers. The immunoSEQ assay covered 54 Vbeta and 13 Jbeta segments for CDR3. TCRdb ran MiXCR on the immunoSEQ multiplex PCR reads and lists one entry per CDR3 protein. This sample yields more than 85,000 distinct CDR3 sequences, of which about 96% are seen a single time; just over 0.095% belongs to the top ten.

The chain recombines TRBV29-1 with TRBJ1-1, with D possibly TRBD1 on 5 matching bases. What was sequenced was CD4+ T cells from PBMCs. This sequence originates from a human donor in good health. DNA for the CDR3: TGCAGCGTTGGGGGGGACACTGAAGCTTTCTTT. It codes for CSVGGDTEAFF.